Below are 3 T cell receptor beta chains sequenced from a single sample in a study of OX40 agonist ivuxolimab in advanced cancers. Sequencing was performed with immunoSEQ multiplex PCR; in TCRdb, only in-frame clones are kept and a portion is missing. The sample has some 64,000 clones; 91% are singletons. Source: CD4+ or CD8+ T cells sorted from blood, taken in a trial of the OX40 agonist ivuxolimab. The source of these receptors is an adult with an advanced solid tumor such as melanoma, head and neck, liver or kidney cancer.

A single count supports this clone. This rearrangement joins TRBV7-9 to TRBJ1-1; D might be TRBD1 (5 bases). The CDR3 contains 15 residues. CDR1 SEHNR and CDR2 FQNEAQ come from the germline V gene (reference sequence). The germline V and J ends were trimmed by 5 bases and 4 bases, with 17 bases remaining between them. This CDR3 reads CASSAVTGGGTEAFF. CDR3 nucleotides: TGTGCCAGCAGCGCGGTTACCGGGGGTGGCACTGAAGCTTTCTTT.

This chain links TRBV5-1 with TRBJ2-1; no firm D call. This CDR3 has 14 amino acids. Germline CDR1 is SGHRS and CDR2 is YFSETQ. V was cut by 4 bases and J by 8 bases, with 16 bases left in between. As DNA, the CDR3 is TGCGCCAGCAGCGGTGGCCTAGTCAACTATGAGCAGTTCTTC. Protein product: CASSGGLVNYEQFF.

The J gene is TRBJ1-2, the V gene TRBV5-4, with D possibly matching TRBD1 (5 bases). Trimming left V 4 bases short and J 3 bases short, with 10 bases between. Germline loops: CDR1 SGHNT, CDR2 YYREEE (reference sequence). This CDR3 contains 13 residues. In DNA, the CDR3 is TGTGCCAGCAGCGCGAGAGGGGACTATGGCTACACCTTC. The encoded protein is CASSARGDYGYTF.